This TCR beta chain emerged from a study of neoadjuvant anti-PD-1 for oral cavity cancer. About the research overall: Most patients had three to four biweekly doses of 3 mg/kg nivolumab before resection.

Trimming removed 2 bases at V and 8 bases at J, with 16 bases between. Germline CDR1 and CDR2: SGHDT and YYEEEE. CDR3 length equals 14 residues. Sequencing was performed with immunoSEQ multiplex PCR; in TCRdb, only in-frame clones are kept and a portion is missing. The top ten clones hold 2.5% to 3% of a sample with some 14,000 clones, over 70% of them seen once. Regarding time point: after neoadjuvant nivolumab, at surgical resection. The chain uses TRBV5-6 and TRBJ2-5, with D tentatively TRBD1 (6 bases). The sample was PBMCs, taken after nivolumab (anti-PD-1) treatment. This receptor was obtained from a person between 40 and 79 years old with oral cavity squamous cell carcinoma. CDR3: CASSLEQGFGTQYF. Here the CDR3 DNA reads TGTGCCAGCAGCTTAGAACAGGGTTTTGGTACCCAGTACTTC.